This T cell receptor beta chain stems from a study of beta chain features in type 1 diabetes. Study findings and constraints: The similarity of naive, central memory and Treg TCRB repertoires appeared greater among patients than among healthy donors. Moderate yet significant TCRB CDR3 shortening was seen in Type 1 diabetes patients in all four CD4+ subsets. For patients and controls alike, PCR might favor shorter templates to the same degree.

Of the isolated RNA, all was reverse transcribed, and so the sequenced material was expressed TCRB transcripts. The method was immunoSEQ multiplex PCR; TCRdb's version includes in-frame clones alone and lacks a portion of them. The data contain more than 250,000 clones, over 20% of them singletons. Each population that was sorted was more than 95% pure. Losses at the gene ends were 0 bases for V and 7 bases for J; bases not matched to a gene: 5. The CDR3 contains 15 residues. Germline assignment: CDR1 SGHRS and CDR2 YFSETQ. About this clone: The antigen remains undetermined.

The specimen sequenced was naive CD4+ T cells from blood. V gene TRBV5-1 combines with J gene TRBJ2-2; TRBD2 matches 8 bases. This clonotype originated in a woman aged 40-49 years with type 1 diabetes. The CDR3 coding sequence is TGCGCCAGCAGCTTGGCCATAGCGGGGAGCGGGGAGCTGTTTTTT. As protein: CASSLAIAGSGELFF.